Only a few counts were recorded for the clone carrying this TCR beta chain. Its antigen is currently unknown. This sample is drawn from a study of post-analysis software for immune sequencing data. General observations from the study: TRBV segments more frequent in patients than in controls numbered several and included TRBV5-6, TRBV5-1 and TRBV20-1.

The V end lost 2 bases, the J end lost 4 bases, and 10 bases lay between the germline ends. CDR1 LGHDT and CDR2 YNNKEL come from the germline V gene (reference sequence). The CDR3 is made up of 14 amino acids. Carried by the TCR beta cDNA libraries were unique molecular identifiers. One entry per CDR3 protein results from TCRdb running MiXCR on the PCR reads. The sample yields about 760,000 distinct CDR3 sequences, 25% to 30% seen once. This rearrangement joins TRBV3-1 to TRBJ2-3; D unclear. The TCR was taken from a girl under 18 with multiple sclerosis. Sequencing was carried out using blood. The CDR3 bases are TGTGCCAGCAGCCAACGGTCCCGTGCAGATACGCAGTATTTT. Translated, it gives CASSQRSRADTQYF.